One and the same sample provided the 21 T cell receptor beta chains below, sequenced in a study of CXCR3-negative and CXCR3-positive naive CD8 T cells. Study results and caveats: Naive cells that were CXCR3-positive had more hydrophobic TRB CDR3s (compared with CXCR3-negative naive cells).

Their antigens remain unidentified. It was by 5' RACE with UMI labels that the TRB cDNA libraries were prepared. TCRdb re-called the 5' RACE reads and catalogs CDR3 proteins one per entry, DNA excluded. The sample table sets out fewer than 65,000 distinct CDR3 sequences. The sequencing sample was made of naive CXCR3+ CD8+ T cells from blood. The sample's subset: CD45RO-CCR7+CD27+CD95- naive CD8+ T cells expressing CXCR3 (TNR3+). Receptors originate from a human donor in good health. Some clones in this sample may be carry-over from other donors' samples.

The rearrangement links TRBV18 to TRBJ2-1; TCRdb's D call, TRBD1, is unchecked because there is no DNA. Germline V CDR1 and CDR2: KGHSH, LQKENI. The CDR3 totals 15 residues. CDR3 protein: CASSPGAGSYNEQFF.

V gene TRBV29-1 combines with J gene TRBJ2-2; TCRdb picks TRBD2, but there is no DNA to check that call. Germline V CDR1 and CDR2: SQVTM, ANQGSEA. CDR3 size: 12 residues. The CDR3 sequence: CSVTEGTGELFF.

The chain recombines TRBV7-2 with TRBJ2-7. Germline V gives CDR1 SGHTA, CDR2 FQGNSA. This CDR3 has 14 amino acids. CDR3 region: CASSLQQGSYEQYF.

The CDR3 protein is CASRYGTGYEQYF. The rearrangement uses TRBV6-5 and TRBJ2-7; there is no DNA to check the TCRdb D call of TRBD1. CDR1 MNHEY and CDR2 SVGAGI come from the germline V gene. The length of the CDR3 is 13 residues.

This sequence joins TRBV27 and TRBJ2-1; TCRdb indicates TRBD2, and absent DNA this call remains unverified. This CDR3 has 15 residues. CDR1 is MNHEY, CDR2 SMNVEV, per germline (reference sequence). The CDR3 is CASRGASGRGNEQFF.

This rearrangement joins TRBV7-9 to TRBJ2-7; TCRdb gives TRBD1 as the D gene, but with no DNA this cannot be confirmed. Germline assignment: CDR1 SEHNR and CDR2 FQNEAQ (reference sequence). The CDR3 extends over 15 amino acids. The CDR3 sequence is CASSFSTGGSGEQYF.

This chain uses TRBV6-2 or TRBV6-3 with TRBJ2-7; without DNA, the TCRdb call of TRBD2 cannot be checked. This CDR3 contains 17 residues. Germline V CDR1 and CDR2: MNHEY, SVGEGT. The CDR3 loop is CASSPLGLAGETYEQYF.

The chain combines TRBV7-9 with TRBJ2-3. This CDR3 region has 14 residues. Germline CDR1 SEHNR, CDR2 FQNEAQ (reference sequence). This CDR3 reads CASSLDRTTDTQYF.

CDR3 loop: CASSLGGGAWGSYNEQFF. The chain combines TRBV7-7 with TRBJ2-1; the D call from TCRdb, TRBD1, cannot be confirmed without DNA. Per germline, CDR1 SSHAT and CDR2 FNYEAQ (reference sequence). This CDR3 is 18 amino acids long.

V and J are TRBV28 and TRBJ2-1; no DNA is available, so the TRBD2 call from TCRdb remains unchecked. Germline CDR1 and CDR2: MDHEN and SYDVKM. The CDR3 extends over 15 amino acids. CDR3: CASSSLAGTYNEQFF.

This chain links TRBV9 with TRBJ2-3; absent DNA, TCRdb's TRBD1 call cannot be checked. The germline V gene has CDR1 SGDLS and CDR2 YYNGEE. The CDR3 length is 15 residues. CDR3 sequence reads: CASSVGRTDIDTQYF.

This chain uses TRBV5-1 with TRBJ2-1; TCRdb's D gene call, TRBD1, goes unchecked for lack of DNA. This CDR3 comprises 16 residues. Germline-derived CDR1 and CDR2 are SGHRS and YFSETQ. Here the CDR3 reads CASSSATGGASYEQFF.

The chain has TRBV3-1 and TRBJ2-7; the D call of TRBD1 rests on TCRdb alone, since no DNA is present to check it. This CDR3 has 16 residues. Germline lookup yields CDR1 LGHDT and CDR2 YNNKEL (reference sequence). The CDR3 sequence: CASSQDDGGGAHEQYF.

The rearrangement links TRBV29-1 to TRBJ2-7; TCRdb's assignment of TRBD2 cannot be checked, as there is no DNA. Per germline, CDR1 SQVTM and CDR2 ANQGSEA. The CDR3 is made up of 14 amino acids. The CDR3 sequence: CSVVEGKSSYEQYF.

This rearrangement joins TRBV20-1 to TRBJ2-1; lacking DNA, the TRBD2 call made by TCRdb goes unchecked. CDR3 length: 15 amino acids. Germline CDR1 DFQATT, CDR2 SNEGSKA (reference sequence). CDR3 in amino acids: CSAQPLAGGNNEQFF.

This chain links TRBV6-5 with TRBJ2-7; TCRdb indicates TRBD1, and absent DNA this call remains unverified. Germline V lookup: CDR1 MNHEY, CDR2 SVGAGI. The CDR3 has 16 residues. The CDR3 region is CASSLTGQKNSYEQYF.

The rearrangement links TRBV29-1 to TRBJ2-7; TCRdb's assignment of TRBD1 cannot be checked, as there is no DNA. Germline V gene sequence: CDR1 SQVTM, CDR2 ANQGSEA. The CDR3 covers 16 residues. The CDR3 sequence is CSVEGTARGALYEQYF.

The chain recombines TRBV29-1 with TRBJ1-6. The CDR3 totals 14 residues. In germline, CDR1 is SQVTM, CDR2 ANQGSEA. This chain's CDR3 is CSVPNEPKDSPLHF.

The chain carries TRBV28 and TRBJ2-3; checking the TCRdb D call of TRBD1 is not possible without DNA. Germline CDR1 and CDR2: MDHEN and SYDVKM. CDR3 size: 16 residues. This CDR3 is CASRVSGTGGGDTQYF.

The rearrangement joins TRBV4-1 to TRBJ2-1; checking the TCRdb D call of TRBD1 is not possible without DNA. Per germline, CDR1 MGHRA and CDR2 YSYEKL. There are 14 residues in the CDR3. CDR3 sequence: CASSPPTGWNEQFF.

The J gene is TRBJ2-1, the V gene TRBV2; TCRdb's D call of TRBD2 is untestable without DNA. The CDR3 length is 15 residues. Germline CDR1 reads SNHLY; CDR2 reads FYNNEI. The CDR3 reads CASSEGTSGGDEQFF.